The present entry profiles one TCR beta chain with its context. V dropped 2 bases and J dropped 3; count of bases not matched to a gene: 4. The germline V gene has CDR1 SGHTA and CDR2 FQGTGA. The CDR3 covers 15 residues. The method was immunoSEQ multiplex PCR; TCRdb's version includes in-frame clones alone and lacks a portion of them. The repertoire holds approximately 230,000 clones, with 70% to 90% as singletons. This entry is derived from a study of blood T cell repertoires in COVID-19. The origin of this receptor is a man aged 18 to 29 with active or convalescent COVID-19. The chain recombines TRBV7-3 with TRBJ2-1; 7 bases line up with TRBD2. The sequenced material came from peripheral blood. CDR3 bases: TGTGCCAGCAGCTTACTCAGCGGGATCTACAATGAGCAGTTCTTC. This codes for CASSLLSGIYNEQFF.